This is a list of T cell receptor beta chains from one sample in a study of T cell responses to AZD1222 COVID-19 vaccine. Only in-frame clones appear in the TCRdb table, and some are missing; sequencing was by immunoSEQ multiplex PCR. The sample lists nearly 110,000 clones; roughly 90% were seen once. The material was peripheral blood, obtained 28 days after the second AZD1222 dose. The receptor source for this set is an adult who received the AZD1222 COVID-19 vaccine. Both conserved end residues are part of each CDR3. The order of the fields is J gene, D gene, V gene, clone size, CDR3 DNA, CDR3 protein. The D gene is left open where the match is weak. Where a row states a size, it is once, few, many or the class of an expanded clone; other rows omit it.

>TRBJ2-1|NA|TRBV11-2|NA
TGTGCCAGCAGCTTAGTTCGGTTAAACAATGAGCAGTTCTTC
CASSLVRLNNEQFF
>TRBJ1-2|NA|TRBV27|few
TGTGCCAGCAGTTTAACGGGCAAGACCATCTATGGCTACACCTTC
CASSLTGKTIYGYTF
>TRBJ2-1|NA|TRBV5-6|NA
TGTGCCAGCAGCATGCTTACTAGTTACTCCTACAATGAGCAGTTCTTC
CASSMLTSYSYNEQFF
>TRBJ2-3|NA|TRBV29-1|NA
TGCAGCGTGGGAGATATTCGGGGGACAGATACGCAGTATTTT
CSVGDIRGTDTQYF
>TRBJ2-1|NA|TRBV27|NA
TGTGCCAGCAGTTTTGACGGGAGCTCCTACAATGAGCAGTTCTTC
CASSFDGSSYNEQFF
>TRBJ2-7|NA|TRBV3-1/TRBV3-2|NA
TGTGCCAGCAGCCTCAGGGGAGCCAGGGGTTACGAGCAGTACTTC
CASSLRGARGYEQYF
>TRBJ1-1|NA|TRBV27|NA
TGTGCCAGCAGTTTATCTTGGGGGGGCGAAGCTTTCTTT
CASSLSWGGEAFF
>TRBJ2-2|NA|TRBV6-4|few
TGTGCCAGCAGTGACTCGGTCACCGGGGAGCTGTTTTTT
CASSDSVTGELFF
>TRBJ2-2|TRBD2|TRBV7-2|NA
TGTGCCAGCAGCTTAGTAGGGACTAGCGGGACGAACACCGGGGAGCTGTTTTTT
CASSLVGTSGTNTGELFF
>TRBJ1-6|NA|TRBV5-5|NA
TGTGCCAGCAGCTTGGATAATTCACCCCTCCACTTT
CASSLDNSPLHF
>TRBJ1-2|NA|TRBV5-6|NA
TGTGCCAGCAGCTTGACTGACTATGGCTACACCTTC
CASSLTDYGYTF
>TRBJ1-6|NA|TRBV4-1|NA
TGCGCCAGCAGCCAAGATGAAGGAGGGAGGGGGGGTAATTCACCCCTCCACTTT
CASSQDEGGRGGNSPLHF
>TRBJ1-4|TRBD1|TRBV5-1|NA
TGCGCCAGCAGCTCCCCTCAGGGACAGGGCGCAACTAATGAAAAACTGTTTTTT
CASSSPQGQGATNEKLFF
>TRBJ1-6|NA|TRBV6-1|once
TGTGCCAGCAGTGAGGGAACCTATAATTCACCCCTCCACTTT
CASSEGTYNSPLHF
>TRBJ2-5|TRBD1|TRBV6-9|NA
TGTGCCAGCAGTTTACAGGGGGGAGAGACCCAGTACTTC
CASSLQGGETQYF
>TRBJ2-7|NA|TRBV30|NA
TGTGCCTGGAGTGAGGTCTACGAGCAGTACTTC
CAWSEVYEQYF
>TRBJ1-6|NA|TRBV27|NA
TGTGCCTCTGGGCTGTTTAATTCACCCCTCCACTTT
CASGLFNSPLHF
>TRBJ1-6|TRBD1|TRBV10-1|NA
TGCGCCAGCAATACTATCAGGGGGCGCGGTTCACCCCTCCACTTT
CASNTIRGRGSPLHF
>TRBJ1-1|NA|TRBV5-5|once
TGTGCCAGCAGCACCATCTGGTGGGAAGCTTTCTTT
CASSTIWWEAFF
>TRBJ2-7|TRBD2|TRBV6-2/TRBV6-3|NA
TGTGCCAGCAGCCGACCCCGGACTAGCGGGGGGAGCTACGAGCAGTACTTC
CASSRPRTSGGSYEQYF
>TRBJ2-2|TRBD1|TRBV19|NA
TGTGCCAGTCAGGACAGGGGAGGATCTCCCGGGGAGCTGTTTTTT
CASQDRGGSPGELFF
>TRBJ2-1|NA|TRBV2|NA
TGTGCCAGCAGCCCCCCGTTGAGCTCCTACAATGAGCAGTTCTTC
CASSPPLSSYNEQFF
>TRBJ1-2|NA|TRBV5-5|NA
TGTGCCAGCAGCCCGAGAGGGGAGCTCGGCTATGGCTACACCTTC
CASSPRGELGYGYTF
>TRBJ2-7|TRBD2|TRBV27|NA
TGTGCCAGCATCAGGACTAGCGGCTCCTACGAGCAGTACTTC
CASIRTSGSYEQYF
>TRBJ1-2|TRBD1|TRBV7-2|NA
TGTGCCAGCAGTTGGGACAGGGTCTATGGCTACACCTTC
CASSWDRVYGYTF
>TRBJ2-7|NA|TRBV10-3|NA
TGTGCCATCAGTGACCACAACGAGCAGTACTTC
CAISDHNEQYF
>TRBJ1-6|NA|TRBV19|few
TGTGCCAGTACGTCAGCCCCAGCTGTTAATTCACCCCTCCACTTT
CASTSAPAVNSPLHF
>TRBJ1-2|TRBD1|TRBV28|NA
TGTGCCAGCAGTTTAGTCCTTGGGACAGTCTATGGCTACACCTTC
CASSLVLGTVYGYTF
>TRBJ1-2|TRBD1|TRBV28|NA
TGTGCCAGCAGGCTCGGACAGGCGGTCTATGGCTACACCTTC
CASRLGQAVYGYTF
>TRBJ1-1|NA|TRBV6-5|NA
TGTGCCAGCAGTCGAAGCGGGAGAGCTGAAGCTTTCTTT
CASSRSGRAEAFF
>TRBJ2-1|TRBD2|TRBV6-2/TRBV6-3|NA
TGTGCCAGCAGCTCTCCCCGTGTAGCGGGCTCCTACAATGAGCAGTTCTTC
CASSSPRVAGSYNEQFF
>TRBJ1-2|NA|TRBV4-3|once
TGCGCCAGCAGCCAAGATCGTGGGCGGATCTATGGCTACACCTTC
CASSQDRGRIYGYTF
>TRBJ2-6|NA|TRBV6-5|NA
TGTGCCAGCAGACCCCTCCCCTCTGGGGCCAACGTCCTGACTTTC
CASRPLPSGANVLTF
>TRBJ1-5|NA|TRBV19|NA
TGTGCCAGTAATGAGGACCGTAGCAATCAGCCCCAGCATTTT
CASNEDRSNQPQHF
>TRBJ2-7|TRBD1|TRBV10-3|NA
TGTGCCATCAGGGGACAGAGCAGCCCGCACTCCTACGAGCAGTACTTC
CAIRGQSSPHSYEQYF
>TRBJ1-1|NA|TRBV25-1|NA
TGTGCCAGCACCCCTAAGGGTGGGCAGGGAGGCACTGAAGCTTTCTTT
CASTPKGGQGGTEAFF
>TRBJ1-5|TRBD1|TRBV7-3|once
TGTGCCAGCAGCTACCGGACAGGGGAAAGCAATCAGCCCCAGCATTTT
CASSYRTGESNQPQHF
>TRBJ2-7|NA|TRBV18|NA
TGTGCCAGCTCACCACTGGAGGGTAACGAGCAGTACTTC
CASSPLEGNEQYF
>TRBJ2-3|TRBD2|TRBV10-2|NA
TGCGCCAGCAGTGAAAAGAGGACTAGCGGAGGCACAGATACGCAGTATTTT
CASSEKRTSGGTDTQYF
>TRBJ2-7|NA|TRBV2|few
TGTGCCAGCAGTGAGGGGCTAGTCCCCTACGAGCAGTACTTC
CASSEGLVPYEQYF
>TRBJ1-2|TRBD1|TRBV19|NA
TGTGCCAGTAGTGCTCCCGGGACAGGGGGTTATGGCTACACCTTC
CASSAPGTGGYGYTF
>TRBJ1-5|NA|TRBV28|NA
TGTGCCAGCAGTTCCCCCGGCCGGGATAGCAATCAGCCCCAGCATTTT
CASSSPGRDSNQPQHF
>TRBJ1-3|NA|TRBV7-3|NA
TGTGCCATACAACGGGAGGTCGCTGGAAACACCATATATTTT
CAIQREVAGNTIYF
>TRBJ2-1|NA|TRBV27|NA
TGTGCCAGCAGTTTTAGGTATTGGGACAATGAGCAGTTCTTC
CASSFRYWDNEQFF
>TRBJ1-4|NA|TRBV6-2/TRBV6-3|NA
TGTGCCAGCACCCCAGAACCCCCCAGGGTGGGCGAAAAACTGTTTTTT
CASTPEPPRVGEKLFF
>TRBJ1-4|NA|TRBV12-3/TRBV12-4|NA
TGTGCCAGCAGTTCAGGGTCTGAAAAACTGTTTTTT
CASSSGSEKLFF
>TRBJ2-5|NA|TRBV7-2|NA
TGTGCCAGCAGCTCCCGTCCTGGGATGGAGACCCAGTACTTC
CASSSRPGMETQYF
>TRBJ1-2|NA|TRBV27|NA
TGTGCCAGCAGTTTTCGTGGAGGCGGCTACACCTTC
CASSFRGGGYTF
>TRBJ2-3|NA|TRBV2|NA
TGTGCCAGCCTCAGGGGTAGCACAGATACGCAGTATTTT
CASLRGSTDTQYF
>TRBJ2-5|TRBD1|TRBV28|once
TGTGCCAGCAGTTCATCCGGGACAGCGTACCAAGAGACCCAGTACTTC
CASSSSGTAYQETQYF
>TRBJ1-3|NA|TRBV4-2|once
TGTGCCAGCAGCCAAGATTGGCAGGGATCCGGAAACACCATATATTTT
CASSQDWQGSGNTIYF
>TRBJ1-5|NA|TRBV9|NA
TGTGCCAGCAGCGAGAGGGGGGGCAATCAGCCCCAGCATTTT
CASSERGGNQPQHF
>TRBJ1-5|NA|TRBV6-5|NA
TGTGCCAGCAATTTAAGCGGGGACAATCAGCCCCAGCATTTT
CASNLSGDNQPQHF
>TRBJ2-1|NA|TRBV3-1/TRBV3-2|NA
TGTGCCAGCAGCCAAGTGAGAGCGGGTCACAATGAGCAGTTCTTC
CASSQVRAGHNEQFF
>TRBJ2-7|TRBD2|TRBV15|NA
TGTGCCACCAGCCCACTAGGACTAGCGCCGACCTACGAGCAGTACTTC
CATSPLGLAPTYEQYF